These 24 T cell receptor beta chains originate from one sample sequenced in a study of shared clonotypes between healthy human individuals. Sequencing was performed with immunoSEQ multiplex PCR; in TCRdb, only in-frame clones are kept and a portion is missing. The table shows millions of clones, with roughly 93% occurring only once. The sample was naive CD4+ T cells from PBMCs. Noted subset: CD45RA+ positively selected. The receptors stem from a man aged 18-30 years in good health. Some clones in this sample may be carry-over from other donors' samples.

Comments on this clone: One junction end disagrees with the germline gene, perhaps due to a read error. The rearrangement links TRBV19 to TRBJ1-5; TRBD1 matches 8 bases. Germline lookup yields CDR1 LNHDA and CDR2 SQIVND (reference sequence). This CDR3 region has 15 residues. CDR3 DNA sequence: TGTGCCAGTAGTATGAATGCAGGGGGCAACCAGCCCCAGCATTTT. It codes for CASSMNAGGNQPQHF. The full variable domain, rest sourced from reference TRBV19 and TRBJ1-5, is DGGITQSPKYLFRKEGQNVTLSCEQNLNHDAMYWYRQDPGQGLRLIYYSQIVNDFQKGDIAEGYSVSREKKESFPLTVTSAQKNPTAFYLCASSMNAGGNQPQHFGDGTRLSIL.

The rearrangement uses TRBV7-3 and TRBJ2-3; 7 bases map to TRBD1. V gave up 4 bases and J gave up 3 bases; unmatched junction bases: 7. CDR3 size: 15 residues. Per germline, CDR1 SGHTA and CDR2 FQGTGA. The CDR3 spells CASSSRQGRTDTQYF. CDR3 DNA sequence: TGTGCCAGCAGCTCCCGACAGGGTAGAACAGATACGCAGTATTTT.

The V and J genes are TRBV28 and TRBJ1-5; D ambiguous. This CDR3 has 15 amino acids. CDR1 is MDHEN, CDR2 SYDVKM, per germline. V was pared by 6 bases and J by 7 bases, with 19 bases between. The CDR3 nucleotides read TGTGCCAGCAGCCCCATAAGTGGAGGAGGCCAGCCCCAGCATTTT. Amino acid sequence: CASSPISGGGQPQHF.

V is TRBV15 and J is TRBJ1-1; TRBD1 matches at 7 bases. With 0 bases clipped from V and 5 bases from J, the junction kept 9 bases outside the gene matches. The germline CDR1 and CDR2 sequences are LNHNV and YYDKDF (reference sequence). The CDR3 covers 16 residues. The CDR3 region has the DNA TGTGCCACCAGCAGAGATGGGACAGACCAAGGTACTGAAGCTTTCTTT. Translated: CATSRDGTDQGTEAFF.

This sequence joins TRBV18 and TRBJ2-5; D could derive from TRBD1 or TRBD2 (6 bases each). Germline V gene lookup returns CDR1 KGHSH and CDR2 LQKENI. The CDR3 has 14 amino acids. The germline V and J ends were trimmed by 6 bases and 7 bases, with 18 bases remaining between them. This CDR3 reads CASSGAIPEGTQYF. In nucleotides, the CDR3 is TGTGCCAGCTCGGGGGCCATCCCGGAGGGGACCCAGTACTTC.

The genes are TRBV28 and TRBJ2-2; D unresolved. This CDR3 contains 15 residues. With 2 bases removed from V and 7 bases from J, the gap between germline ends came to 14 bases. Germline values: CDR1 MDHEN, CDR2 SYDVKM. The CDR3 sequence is CASSLGFDDGGELFF. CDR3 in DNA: TGTGCCAGCAGTTTAGGCTTTGATGATGGCGGGGAGCTGTTTTTT.

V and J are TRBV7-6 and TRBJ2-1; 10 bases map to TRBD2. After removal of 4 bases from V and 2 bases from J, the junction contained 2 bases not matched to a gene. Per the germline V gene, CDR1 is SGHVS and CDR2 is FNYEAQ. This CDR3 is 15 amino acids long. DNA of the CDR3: TGTGCCAGCAGCTCGCTAGCGGGAGCCTACAATGAGCAGTTCTTC. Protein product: CASSSLAGAYNEQFF. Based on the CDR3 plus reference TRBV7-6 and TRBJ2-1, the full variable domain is GAGVSQSPRYKVTKRGQDVALRCDPISGHVSLYWYRQALGQGPEFLTYFNYEAQQDKSGLPNDRFSAERPEGSISTLTIQRTEQRDSAMYRCASSSLAGAYNEQFFGPGTRLTVL.

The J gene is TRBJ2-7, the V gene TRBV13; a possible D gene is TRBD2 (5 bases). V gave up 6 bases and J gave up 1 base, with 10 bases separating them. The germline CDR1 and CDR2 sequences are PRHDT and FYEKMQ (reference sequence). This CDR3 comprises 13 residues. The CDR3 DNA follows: TGTGCCAGCAGTGGGCGGGTATCCTACGAGCAGTACTTC. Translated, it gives CASSGRVSYEQYF.

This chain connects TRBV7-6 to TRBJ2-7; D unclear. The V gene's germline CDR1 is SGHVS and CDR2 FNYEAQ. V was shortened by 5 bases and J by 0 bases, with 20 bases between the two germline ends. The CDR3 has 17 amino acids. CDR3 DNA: TGTGCCAGCAGCCTTGCCCCCGGTGAACTGGACTCCTACGAGCAGTACTTC. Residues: CASSLAPGELDSYEQYF.

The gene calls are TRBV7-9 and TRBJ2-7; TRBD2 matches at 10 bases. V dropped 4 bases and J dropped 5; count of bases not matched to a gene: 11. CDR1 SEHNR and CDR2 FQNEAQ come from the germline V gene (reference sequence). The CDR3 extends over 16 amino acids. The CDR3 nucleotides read TGTGCCAGCAGCTCAGGGCTAGCGGGAGCTATCGACGAGCAGTACTTC. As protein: CASSSGLAGAIDEQYF. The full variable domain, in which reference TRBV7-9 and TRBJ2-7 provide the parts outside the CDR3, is DTGVSQNPRHKITKRGQNVTFRCDPISEHNRLYWYRQTLGQGPEFLTYFQNEAQLEKSRLLSDRFSAERPKGSFSTLEIQRTEQGDSAMYLCASSSGLAGAIDEQYFGPGTRLTVT.

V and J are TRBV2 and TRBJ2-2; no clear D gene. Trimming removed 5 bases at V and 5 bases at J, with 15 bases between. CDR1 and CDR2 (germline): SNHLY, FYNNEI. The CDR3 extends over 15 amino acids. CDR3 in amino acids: CASSPLGMGTGELFF. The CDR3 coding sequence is TGTGCCAGCAGTCCGTTAGGGATGGGGACCGGGGAGCTGTTTTTT.

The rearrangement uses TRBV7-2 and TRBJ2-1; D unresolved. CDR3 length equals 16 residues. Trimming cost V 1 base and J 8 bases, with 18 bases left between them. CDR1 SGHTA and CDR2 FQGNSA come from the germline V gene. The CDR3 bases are TGTGCCAGCAGCTTAGGGCCGAGACTTAACCCCGATGAGCAGTTCTTC. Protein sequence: CASSLGPRLNPDEQFF.

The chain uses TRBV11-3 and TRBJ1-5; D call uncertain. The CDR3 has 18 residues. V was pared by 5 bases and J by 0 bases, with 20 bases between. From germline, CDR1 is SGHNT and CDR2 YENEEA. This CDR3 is CASSRGSRIVNSNQPQHF. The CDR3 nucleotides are TGTGCCAGCAGCCGAGGGAGTAGGATCGTCAATAGCAATCAGCCCCAGCATTTT.

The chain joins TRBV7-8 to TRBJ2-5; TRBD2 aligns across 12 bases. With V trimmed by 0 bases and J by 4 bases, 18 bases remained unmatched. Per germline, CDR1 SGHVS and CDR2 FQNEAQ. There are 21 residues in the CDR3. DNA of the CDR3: TGTGCCAGCAGCTTAGCCCCCTTGACTAGCGGGAGAGGTTTTGTTGGAGAGACCCAGTACTTC. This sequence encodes CASSLAPLTSGRGFVGETQYF.

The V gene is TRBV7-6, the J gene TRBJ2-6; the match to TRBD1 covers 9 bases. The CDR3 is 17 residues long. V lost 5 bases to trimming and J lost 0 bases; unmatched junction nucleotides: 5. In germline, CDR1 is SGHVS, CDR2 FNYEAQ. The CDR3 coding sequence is TGTGCCAGCAGCCCGGGACAGGGTTTCTCTGGGGCCAACGTCCTGACTTTC. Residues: CASSPGQGFSGANVLTF. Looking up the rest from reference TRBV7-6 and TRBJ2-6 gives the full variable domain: GAGVSQSPRYKVTKRGQDVALRCDPISGHVSLYWYRQALGQGPEFLTYFNYEAQQDKSGLPNDRFSAERPEGSISTLTIQRTEQRDSAMYRCASSPGQGFSGANVLTFGAGSRLTVL.

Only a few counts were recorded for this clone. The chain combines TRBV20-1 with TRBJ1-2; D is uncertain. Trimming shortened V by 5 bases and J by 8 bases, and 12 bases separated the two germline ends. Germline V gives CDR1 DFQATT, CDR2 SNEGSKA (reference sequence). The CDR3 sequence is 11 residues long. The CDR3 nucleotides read TGCAGTGCTTCCCCAATAGGGGGCTACACCTTC. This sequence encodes CSASPIGGYTF.

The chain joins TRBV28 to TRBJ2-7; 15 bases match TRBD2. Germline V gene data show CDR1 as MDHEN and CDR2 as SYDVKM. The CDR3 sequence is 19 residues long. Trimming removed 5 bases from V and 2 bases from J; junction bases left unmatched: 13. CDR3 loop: CASSPSGLAGGMPPYEQYF. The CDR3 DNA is TGTGCCAGCAGTCCCTCGGGACTAGCGGGAGGAATGCCCCCCTACGAGCAGTACTTC.

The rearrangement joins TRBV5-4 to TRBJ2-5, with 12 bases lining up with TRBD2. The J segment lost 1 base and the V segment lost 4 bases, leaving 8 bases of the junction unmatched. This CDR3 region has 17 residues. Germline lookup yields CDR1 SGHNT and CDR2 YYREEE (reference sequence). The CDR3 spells CASSAGTSGLPQETQYF. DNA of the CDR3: TGTGCCAGCAGCGCCGGGACTAGCGGGCTGCCCCAAGAGACCCAGTACTTC.

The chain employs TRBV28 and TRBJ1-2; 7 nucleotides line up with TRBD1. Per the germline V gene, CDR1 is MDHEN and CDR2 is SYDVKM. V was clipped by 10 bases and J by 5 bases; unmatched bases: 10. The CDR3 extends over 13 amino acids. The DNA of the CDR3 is TGTGCCACCGATGAGGGCAGGGGGTATGGCTACACCTTC. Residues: CATDEGRGYGYTF.

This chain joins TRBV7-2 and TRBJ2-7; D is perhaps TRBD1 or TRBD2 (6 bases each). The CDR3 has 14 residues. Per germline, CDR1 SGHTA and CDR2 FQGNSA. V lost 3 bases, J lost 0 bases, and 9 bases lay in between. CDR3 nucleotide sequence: TGTGCCAGCAGCTTTTCGGGGGCCTCCTACGAGCAGTACTTC. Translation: CASSFSGASYEQYF.

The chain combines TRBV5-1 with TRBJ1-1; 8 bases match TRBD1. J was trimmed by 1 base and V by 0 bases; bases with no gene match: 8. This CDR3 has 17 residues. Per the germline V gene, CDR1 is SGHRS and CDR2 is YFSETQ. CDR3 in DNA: TGCGCCAGCAGCTTGGGACAGGGGACCCTTTCGAACACTGAAGCTTTCTTT. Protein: CASSLGQGTLSNTEAFF.

CDR3 nucleotides: TGCGCCAGCAGCCCGCTTGGAACAGGGGGCGCTAGGAACATTCAGTACTTC. This encodes CASSPLGTGGARNIQYF. The chain links TRBV5-1 to TRBJ2-4; 9 bases fit TRBD1. From germline, CDR1 is SGHRS and CDR2 YFSETQ. CDR3 length: 17 residues. V was clipped by 4 bases and J by 7 bases; unmatched bases: 15.

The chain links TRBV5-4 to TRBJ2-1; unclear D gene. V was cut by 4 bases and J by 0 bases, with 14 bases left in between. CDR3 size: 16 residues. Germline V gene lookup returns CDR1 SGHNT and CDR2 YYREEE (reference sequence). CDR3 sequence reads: CASSPYRVASYNEQFF. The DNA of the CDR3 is TGTGCCAGCAGCCCATACCGGGTAGCCTCCTACAATGAGCAGTTCTTC.

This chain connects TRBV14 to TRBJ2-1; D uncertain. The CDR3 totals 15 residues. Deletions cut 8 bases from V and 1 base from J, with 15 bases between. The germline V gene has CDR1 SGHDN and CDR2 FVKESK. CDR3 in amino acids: CASPRRCWSYNEQFF. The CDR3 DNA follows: TGTGCCAGCCCAAGGCGTTGTTGGTCCTACAATGAGCAGTTCTTC.